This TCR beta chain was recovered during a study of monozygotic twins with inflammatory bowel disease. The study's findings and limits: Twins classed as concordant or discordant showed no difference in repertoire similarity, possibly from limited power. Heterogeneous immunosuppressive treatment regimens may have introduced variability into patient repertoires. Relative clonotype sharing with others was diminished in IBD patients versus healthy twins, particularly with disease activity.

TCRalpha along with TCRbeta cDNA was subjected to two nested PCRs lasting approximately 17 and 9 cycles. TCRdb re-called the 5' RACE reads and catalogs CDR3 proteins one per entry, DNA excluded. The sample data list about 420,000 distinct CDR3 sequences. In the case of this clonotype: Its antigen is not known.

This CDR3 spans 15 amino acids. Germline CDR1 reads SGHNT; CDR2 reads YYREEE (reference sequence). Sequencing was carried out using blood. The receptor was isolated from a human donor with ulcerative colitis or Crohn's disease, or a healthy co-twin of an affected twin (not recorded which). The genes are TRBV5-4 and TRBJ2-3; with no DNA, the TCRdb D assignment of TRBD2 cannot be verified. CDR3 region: CASSQLAARGDTQYF.